The 9 T cell receptor beta chains in this list originate from one sample, sequenced in a study of response to subunit inactivated influenza vaccine. Using its own MiXCR run on the RT-PCR reads, TCRdb lists one record per CDR3 protein. The repertoire consists of some 540,000 distinct CDR3 sequences, with around 21% occurring once and the leading ten covering 2.5% to 3.5%. This same sample was also part of a study on T cells expressing NK-cell markers. From that report: Scientists made TCR beta cDNA using 5'RACE template switching with UMIs.

This specimen was CD4+ T cells sorted from PBMCs, taken about 11 days after vaccination. Receptors originate from a man aged 50-59 years who received an inactivated influenza vaccine.

This clonotype has only a few counts. The V and J genes are TRBV5-1 and TRBJ2-1, with 10 bases identical to TRBD1. The CDR3 has 15 residues. Germline V gives CDR1 SGHRS, CDR2 YFSETQ. V lost 2 bases and J lost 7; bases outside the gene matches: 6. CDR3 region: CASSLDRGLTNEQFF. DNA for the CDR3: TGCGCCAGCAGCTTAGACAGGGGGCTTACGAATGAGCAGTTCTTC.

The sample holds a few counts of this clonotype. The V call is TRBV18, the J call TRBJ2-5; D ambiguous. Trimming cost V 0 bases and J 5 bases, with 4 bases left between them. This CDR3 has 12 residues. Germline V gene sequence: CDR1 KGHSH, CDR2 LQKENI. The CDR3, as DNA: TGTGCCAGCTCACCACCGAGGGAGACCCAGTACTTC. It yields the protein CASSPPRETQYF.

This clonotype has only one observation. This chain links TRBV12-3 or TRBV12-4 with TRBJ2-2; D ambiguous. Between the trimmed V and J ends, which lost 8 bases and 6 bases, there was a span of 22 bases. The CDR3 has 16 residues. The chain's CDR3 is CASGLITSGRAGELFF. The DNA of the CDR3 is TGTGCCAGCGGCCTGATCACCTCCGGGCGCGCCGGGGAGCTGTTTTTT.

This clonotype has more than one count but fewer than ten. The V call is TRBV12-3 or TRBV12-4, the J call TRBJ2-7; perhaps D is TRBD1 or TRBD2 (5 bases each). The CDR3 has 12 amino acids. Trimming cost V 6 bases and J 4 bases, with 10 bases left between them. CDR3 in amino acids: CASRGEGYEQYF. CDR3 sequence (DNA): TGTGCCAGCAGGGGGGAAGGTTACGAGCAGTACTTC.

The DNA of the CDR3 is TGTGCCATCAGCGCTGATTATGGCTACACCTTC. Protein: CAISADYGYTF. This rearrangement joins TRBV10-3 to TRBJ1-2; D unresolved. This CDR3 region has 11 residues. Germline V gives CDR1 ENHRY, CDR2 SYGVKD. Trimming stripped 6 bases from V and 5 bases from J, with 7 bases between.

This clonotype was seen a few times. The genes are TRBV12-3 or TRBV12-4 and TRBJ1-1, with 7 nucleotides matching TRBD1. Trimming removed 1 base from V and 11 bases from J; junction bases left unmatched: 4. The CDR3 runs 12 residues. The CDR3 reads CASSLEGAIAFF. CDR3 sequence (DNA): TGTGCCAGCAGTTTAGAGGGGGCGATTGCTTTCTTT.

This clonotype was found a few times. The chain has TRBV14 and TRBJ2-3; 9 nucleotides match TRBD1. V gave up 4 bases and J gave up 2 bases; unmatched junction bases: 7. Germline CDR1 reads SGHDN; CDR2 reads FVKESK. This CDR3 spans 16 amino acids. The CDR3: CASSPRTGGFTDTQYF. In nucleotides, the CDR3 is TGTGCCAGCAGCCCGAGAACAGGGGGCTTCACAGATACGCAGTATTTT.

The gene calls are TRBV30 and TRBJ1-3; maybe TRBD1 (5 bases). Trimming removed 4 bases from V and 5 bases from J, with 15 bases in between. The length of the CDR3 is 14 residues. Germline loops: CDR1 GTSNPN, CDR2 SVGIG (reference sequence). CDR3 sequence: CAWTPDSTRNTIYF. CDR3 DNA: TGTGCCTGGACCCCAGACAGCACGAGAAACACCATATATTTT.

The sample holds many counts of this clonotype. This chain links TRBV6-1 with TRBJ1-6, with TRBD1 identical over 9 bases. The CDR3 is 14 residues long. The germline V gene has CDR1 MNHNS and CDR2 SASEGT. V lost 6 bases to trimming and J lost 10 bases; unmatched junction nucleotides: 7. CDR3 amino acids: CASRPTGGPSPLHF. For the CDR3, the DNA is TGTGCCAGCAGACCTACAGGGGGCCCCTCACCCCTCCACTTT.